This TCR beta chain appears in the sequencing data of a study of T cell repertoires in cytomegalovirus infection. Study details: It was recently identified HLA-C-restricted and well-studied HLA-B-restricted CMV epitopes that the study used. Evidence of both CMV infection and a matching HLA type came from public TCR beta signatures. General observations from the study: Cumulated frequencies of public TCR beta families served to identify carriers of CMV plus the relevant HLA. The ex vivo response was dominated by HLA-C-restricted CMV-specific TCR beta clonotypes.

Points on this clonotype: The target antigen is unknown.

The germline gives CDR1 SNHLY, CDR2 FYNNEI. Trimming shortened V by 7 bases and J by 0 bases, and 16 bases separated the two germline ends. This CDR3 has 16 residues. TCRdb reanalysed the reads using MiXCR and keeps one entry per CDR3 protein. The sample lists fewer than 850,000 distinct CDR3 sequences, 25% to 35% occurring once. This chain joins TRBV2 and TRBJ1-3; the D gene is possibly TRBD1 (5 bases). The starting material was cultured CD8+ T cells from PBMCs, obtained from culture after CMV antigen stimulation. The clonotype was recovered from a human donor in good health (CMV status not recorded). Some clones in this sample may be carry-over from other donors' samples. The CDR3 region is CASIPPDRSSGNTIYF. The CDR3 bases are TGTGCCAGCATTCCTCCTGACAGAAGCTCTGGAAACACCATATATTTT.